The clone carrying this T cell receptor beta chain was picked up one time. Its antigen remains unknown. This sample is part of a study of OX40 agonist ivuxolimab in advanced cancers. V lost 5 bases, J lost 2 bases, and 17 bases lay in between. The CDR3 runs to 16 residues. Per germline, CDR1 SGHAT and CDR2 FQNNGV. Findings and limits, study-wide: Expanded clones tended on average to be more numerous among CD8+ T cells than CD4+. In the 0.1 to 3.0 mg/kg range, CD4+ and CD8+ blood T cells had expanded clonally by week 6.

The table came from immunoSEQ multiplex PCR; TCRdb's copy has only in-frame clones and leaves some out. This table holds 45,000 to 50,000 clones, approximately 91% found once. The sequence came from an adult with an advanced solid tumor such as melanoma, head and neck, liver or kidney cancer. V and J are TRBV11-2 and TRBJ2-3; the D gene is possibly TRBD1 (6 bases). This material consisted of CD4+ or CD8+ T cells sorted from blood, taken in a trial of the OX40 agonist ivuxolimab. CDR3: CASSRDLDSDTDTQYF. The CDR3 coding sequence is TGTGCCAGCAGCCGCGACCTGGACAGCGACACAGATACGCAGTATTTT.